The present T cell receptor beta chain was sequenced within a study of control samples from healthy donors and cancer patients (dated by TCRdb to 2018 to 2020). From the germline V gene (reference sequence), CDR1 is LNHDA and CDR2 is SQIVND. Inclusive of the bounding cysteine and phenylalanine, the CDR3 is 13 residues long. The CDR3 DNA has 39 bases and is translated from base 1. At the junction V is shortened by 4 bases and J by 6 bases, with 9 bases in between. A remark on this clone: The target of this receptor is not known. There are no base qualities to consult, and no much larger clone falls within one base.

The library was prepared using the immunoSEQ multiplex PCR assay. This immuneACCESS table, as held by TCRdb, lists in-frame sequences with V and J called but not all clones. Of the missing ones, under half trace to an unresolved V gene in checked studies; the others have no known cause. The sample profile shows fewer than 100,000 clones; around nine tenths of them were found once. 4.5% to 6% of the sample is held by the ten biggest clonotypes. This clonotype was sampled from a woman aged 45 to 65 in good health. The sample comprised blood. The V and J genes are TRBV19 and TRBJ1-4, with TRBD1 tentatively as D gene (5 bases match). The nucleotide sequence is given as TGTGCCAGTAGTAGTCGGGGGGATGAAAAACTGTTTTTT. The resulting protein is CASSSRGDEKLFF.